This TCR beta chain was sequenced for a study of cytomegalovirus exposure and HLA in healthy donors. The data were produced by immunoSEQ multiplex PCR, yet TCRdb's version contains in-frame clones alone and is incomplete. Among some 130,000 clones listed, just under 85% were seen once. Germline-derived CDR1 and CDR2 are SGHTA and FQGNSA. The CDR3 is 14 residues long. The V gene lost 2 bases and the J gene lost 3 bases, with 10 bases spanning the gap. Source material: PBMCs. The clonotype was recovered from a man between 25 and 39 years old in good health and CMV-seropositive. The J gene is TRBJ1-1, the V gene TRBV7-2; no clear D gene. This CDR3 reads CASSLLGRDTEAFF. In DNA form, the CDR3 reads TGTGCCAGCAGCTTATTAGGGAGGGACACTGAAGCTTTCTTT. The complete variable domain, with remaining parts taken from reference TRBV7-2 and TRBJ1-1, reads GAGVSQSPSNKVTEKGKDVELRCDPISGHTALYWYRQSLGQGLEFLIYFQGNSAPDKSGLPSDRFSAERTGGSVSTLTIQRTQQEDSAVYLCASSLLGRDTEAFFGQGTRLTVV.